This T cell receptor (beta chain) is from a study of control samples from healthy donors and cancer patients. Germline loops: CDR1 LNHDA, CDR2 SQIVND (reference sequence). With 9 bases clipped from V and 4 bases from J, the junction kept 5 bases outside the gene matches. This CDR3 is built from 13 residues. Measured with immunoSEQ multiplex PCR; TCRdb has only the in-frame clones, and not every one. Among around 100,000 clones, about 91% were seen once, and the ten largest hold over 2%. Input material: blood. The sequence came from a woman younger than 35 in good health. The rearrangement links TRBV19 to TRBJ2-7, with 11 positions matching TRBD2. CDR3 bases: TGTGCCAGATTTAGCGGGGGGGCTTACGAGCAGTACTTC. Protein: CARFSGGAYEQYF.